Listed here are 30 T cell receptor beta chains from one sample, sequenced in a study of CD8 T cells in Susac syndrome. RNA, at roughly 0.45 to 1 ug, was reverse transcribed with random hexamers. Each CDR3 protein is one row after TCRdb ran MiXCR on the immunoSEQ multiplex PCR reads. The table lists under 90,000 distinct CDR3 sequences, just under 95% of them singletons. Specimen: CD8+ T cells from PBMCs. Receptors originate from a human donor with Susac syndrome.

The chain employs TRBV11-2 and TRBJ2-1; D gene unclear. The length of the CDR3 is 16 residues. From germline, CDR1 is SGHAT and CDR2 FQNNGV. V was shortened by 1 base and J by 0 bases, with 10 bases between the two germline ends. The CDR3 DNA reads TGTGCCAGCAGCTTAGTGGGCGGATTCTCCTACAATGAGCAGTTCTTC. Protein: CASSLVGGFSYNEQFF.

The CDR3 nucleotides are TGCAGCGTCGGGACCCCACCCTACAATGAGCAGTTCTTC. This translates into CSVGTPPYNEQFF. V and J are TRBV29-1 and TRBJ2-1; possibly TRBD1 or TRBD2 for D (5 bases each). Germline V lookup: CDR1 SQVTM, CDR2 ANQGSEA. The CDR3 is 13 amino acids. Deletions cut 6 bases from V and 2 bases from J, with 11 bases between.

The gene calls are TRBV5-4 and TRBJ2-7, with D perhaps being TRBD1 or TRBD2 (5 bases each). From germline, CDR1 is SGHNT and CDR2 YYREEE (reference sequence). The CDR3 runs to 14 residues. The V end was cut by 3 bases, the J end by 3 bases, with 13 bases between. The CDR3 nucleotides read TGTGCCAGCAGCTCCCGGGACGGATACTACGAGCAGTACTTC. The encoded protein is CASSSRDGYYEQYF.

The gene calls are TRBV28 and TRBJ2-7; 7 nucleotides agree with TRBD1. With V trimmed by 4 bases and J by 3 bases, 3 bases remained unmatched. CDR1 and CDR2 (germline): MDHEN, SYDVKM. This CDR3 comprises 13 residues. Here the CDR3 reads CASSSTGIYEQYF. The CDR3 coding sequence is TGTGCCAGCAGTTCGACAGGGATCTACGAGCAGTACTTC.

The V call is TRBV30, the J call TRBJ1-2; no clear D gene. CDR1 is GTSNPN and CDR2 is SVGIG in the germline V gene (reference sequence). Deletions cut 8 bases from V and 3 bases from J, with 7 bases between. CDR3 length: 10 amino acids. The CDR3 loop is CAQLDYGYTF. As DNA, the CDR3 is TGTGCCCAGCTTGACTATGGCTACACCTTC.

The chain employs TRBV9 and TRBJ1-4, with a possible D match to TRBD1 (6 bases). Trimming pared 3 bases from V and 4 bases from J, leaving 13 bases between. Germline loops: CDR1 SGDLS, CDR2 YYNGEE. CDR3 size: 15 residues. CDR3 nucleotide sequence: TGTGCCAGCAGCGAGGGGGGAGCAGTTAATGAAAAACTGTTTTTT. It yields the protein CASSEGGAVNEKLFF.

The CDR3 DNA reads TGCAGTGCTAGAGATCGGCGGGGATGGGGCTACGAGCAGTACTTC. Translated: CSARDRRGWGYEQYF. The chain uses TRBV20-1 and TRBJ2-7; D is possibly TRBD2 (6 bases). Trimming removed 0 bases from V and 3 bases from J, with 15 bases in between. The germline V gene encodes CDR1 DFQATT and CDR2 SNEGSKA (reference sequence). The CDR3 spans 15 residues.

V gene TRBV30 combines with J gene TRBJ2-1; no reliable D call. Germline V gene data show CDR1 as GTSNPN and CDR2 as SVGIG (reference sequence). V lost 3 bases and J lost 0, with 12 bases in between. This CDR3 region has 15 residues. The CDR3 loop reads CAWSDDVSSYNEQFF. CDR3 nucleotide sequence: TGTGCCTGGAGCGATGACGTTAGCTCCTACAATGAGCAGTTCTTC.

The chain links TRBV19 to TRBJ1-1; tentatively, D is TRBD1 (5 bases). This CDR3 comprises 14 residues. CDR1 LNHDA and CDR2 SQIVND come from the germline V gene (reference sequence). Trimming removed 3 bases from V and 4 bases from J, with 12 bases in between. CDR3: CASSIQGDGTEAFF. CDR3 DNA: TGTGCCAGTAGTATTCAGGGCGACGGCACTGAAGCTTTCTTT. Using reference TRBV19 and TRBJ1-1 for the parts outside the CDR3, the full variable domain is DGGITQSPKYLFRKEGQNVTLSCEQNLNHDAMYWYRQDPGQGLRLIYYSQIVNDFQKGDIAEGYSVSREKKESFPLTVTSAQKNPTAFYLCASSIQGDGTEAFFGQGTRLTVV.

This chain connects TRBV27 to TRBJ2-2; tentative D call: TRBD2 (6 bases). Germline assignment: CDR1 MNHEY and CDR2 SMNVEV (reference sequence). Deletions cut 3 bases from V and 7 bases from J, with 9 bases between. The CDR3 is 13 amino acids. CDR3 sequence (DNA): TGTGCCAGCAGTTTTGGCGGGGTCGGGGAGCTGTTTTTT. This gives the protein CASSFGGVGELFF.

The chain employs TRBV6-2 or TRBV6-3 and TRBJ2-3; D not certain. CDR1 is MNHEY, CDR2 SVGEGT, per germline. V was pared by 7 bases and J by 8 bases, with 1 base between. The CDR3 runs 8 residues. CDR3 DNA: TGTGCCAGCACTACGCAGTATTTT. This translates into CASTTQYF.

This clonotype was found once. The CDR3 coding sequence is TGCAGTGCTAGAGGGTCTCTCCTCGGATACGAGCAGTACTTC. This codes for CSARGSLLGYEQYF. The V and J genes are TRBV20-1 and TRBJ2-7, with D uncertain. The ends were cut back, 1 base at V and 4 bases at J, with 14 bases in the middle. This CDR3 contains 14 residues. Germline values: CDR1 DFQATT, CDR2 SNEGSKA (reference sequence).

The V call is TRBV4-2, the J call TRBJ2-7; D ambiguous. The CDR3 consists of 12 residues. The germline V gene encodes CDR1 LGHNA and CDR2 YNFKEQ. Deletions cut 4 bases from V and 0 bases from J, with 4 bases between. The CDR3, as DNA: TGTGCCAGCAGCCTGAGCTCCTACGAGCAGTACTTC. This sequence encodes CASSLSSYEQYF.

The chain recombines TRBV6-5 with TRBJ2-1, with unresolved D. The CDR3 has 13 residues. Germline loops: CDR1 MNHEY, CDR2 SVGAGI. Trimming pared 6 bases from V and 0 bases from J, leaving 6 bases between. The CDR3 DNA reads TGTGCCAGCAGAACGGACTCCTACAATGAGCAGTTCTTC. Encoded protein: CASRTDSYNEQFF.

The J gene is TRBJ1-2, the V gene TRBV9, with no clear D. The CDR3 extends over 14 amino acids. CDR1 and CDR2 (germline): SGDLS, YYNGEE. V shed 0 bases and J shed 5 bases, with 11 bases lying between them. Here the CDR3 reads CASSVAGGGYGYTF. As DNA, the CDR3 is TGTGCCAGCAGCGTAGCGGGAGGAGGGTATGGCTACACCTTC.

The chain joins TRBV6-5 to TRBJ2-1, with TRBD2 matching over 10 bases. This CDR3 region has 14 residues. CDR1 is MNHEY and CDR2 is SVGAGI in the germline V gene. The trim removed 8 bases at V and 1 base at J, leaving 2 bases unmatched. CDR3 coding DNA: TGTGCCAGCGGACTAGCGGATTCCTACAATGAGCAGTTCTTC. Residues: CASGLADSYNEQFF.

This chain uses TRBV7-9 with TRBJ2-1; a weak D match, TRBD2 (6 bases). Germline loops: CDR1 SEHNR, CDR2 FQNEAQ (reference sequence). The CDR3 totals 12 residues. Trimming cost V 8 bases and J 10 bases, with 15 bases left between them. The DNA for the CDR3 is TGTGCCAGCGGAAAGACGGGAGAGGAGCAGTTCTTC. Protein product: CASGKTGEEQFF.

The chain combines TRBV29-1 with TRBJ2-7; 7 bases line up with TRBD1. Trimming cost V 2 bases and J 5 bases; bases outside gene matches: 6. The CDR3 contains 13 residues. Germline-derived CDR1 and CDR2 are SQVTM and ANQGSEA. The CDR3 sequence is CSVEWKGANEQYF. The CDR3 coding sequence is TGCAGCGTTGAATGGAAGGGGGCGAACGAGCAGTACTTC.

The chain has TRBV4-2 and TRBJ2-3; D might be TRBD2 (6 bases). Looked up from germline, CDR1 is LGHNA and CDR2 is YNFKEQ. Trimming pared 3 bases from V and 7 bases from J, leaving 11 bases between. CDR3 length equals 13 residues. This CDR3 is CASSHGGVNTQYF. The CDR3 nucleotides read TGTGCCAGCAGCCATGGCGGGGTAAATACGCAGTATTTT.

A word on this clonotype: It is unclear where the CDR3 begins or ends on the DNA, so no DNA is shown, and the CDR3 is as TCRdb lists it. CDR3 loop: CASSPLWEGKETQYF. The genes are TRBV18 and TRBJ2-5. Termini included, the CDR3 measures 15 amino acids. Germline assignment: CDR1 KGHSH and CDR2 LQKENI.

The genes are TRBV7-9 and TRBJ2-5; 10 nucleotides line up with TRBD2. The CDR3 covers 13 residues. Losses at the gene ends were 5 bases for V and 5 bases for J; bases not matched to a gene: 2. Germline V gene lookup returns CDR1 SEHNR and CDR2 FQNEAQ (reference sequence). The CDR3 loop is CASSQGLAETQYF. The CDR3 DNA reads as TGTGCCAGCAGCCAGGGACTAGCGGAGACCCAGTACTTC. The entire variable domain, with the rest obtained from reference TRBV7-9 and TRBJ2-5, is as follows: DTGVSQNPRHKITKRGQNVTFRCDPISEHNRLYWYRQTLGQGPEFLTYFQNEAQLEKSRLLSDRFSAERPKGSFSTLEIQRTEQGDSAMYLCASSQGLAETQYFGPGTRLLVL.

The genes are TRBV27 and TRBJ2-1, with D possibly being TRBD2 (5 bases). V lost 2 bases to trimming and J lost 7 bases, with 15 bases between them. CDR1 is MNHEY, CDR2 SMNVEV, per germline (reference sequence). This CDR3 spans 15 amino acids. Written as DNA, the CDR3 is TGTGCCAGCAGTTTACGGGGAGCCCGAGGGAATGAGCAGTTCTTC. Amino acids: CASSLRGARGNEQFF.

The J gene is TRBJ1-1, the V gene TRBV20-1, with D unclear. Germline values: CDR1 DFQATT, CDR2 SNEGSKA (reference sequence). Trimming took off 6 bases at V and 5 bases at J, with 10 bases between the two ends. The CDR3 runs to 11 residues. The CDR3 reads CSAMDETEAFF. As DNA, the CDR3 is TGCAGTGCCATGGACGAAACTGAAGCTTTCTTT.

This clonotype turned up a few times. The chain's CDR3 is CAWSVQGNQPQHF. The CDR3, as DNA: TGTGCCTGGAGTGTACAAGGCAATCAGCCCCAGCATTTT. The V and J genes are TRBV30 and TRBJ1-5; no clear D. Trimming removed 0 bases at V and 2 bases at J, with 5 bases between. The germline gives CDR1 GTSNPN, CDR2 SVGIG (reference sequence). This CDR3 comprises 13 residues.

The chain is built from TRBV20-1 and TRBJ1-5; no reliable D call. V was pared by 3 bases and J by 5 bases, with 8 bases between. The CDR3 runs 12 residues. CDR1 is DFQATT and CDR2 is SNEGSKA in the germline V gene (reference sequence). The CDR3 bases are TGCAGTGCTAGGGGGATGGATCAGCCCCAGCATTTT. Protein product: CSARGMDQPQHF.

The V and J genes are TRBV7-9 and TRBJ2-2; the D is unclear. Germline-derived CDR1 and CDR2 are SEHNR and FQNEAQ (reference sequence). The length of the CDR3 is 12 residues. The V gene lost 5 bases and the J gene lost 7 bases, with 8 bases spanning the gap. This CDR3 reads CASSPTGGELFF. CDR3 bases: TGTGCCAGCAGCCCGACCGGCGGGGAGCTGTTTTTT.

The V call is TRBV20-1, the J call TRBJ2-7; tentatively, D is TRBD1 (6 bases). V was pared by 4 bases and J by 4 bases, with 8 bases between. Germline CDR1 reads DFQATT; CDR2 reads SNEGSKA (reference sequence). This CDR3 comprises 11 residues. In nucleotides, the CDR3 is TGCAGTGCTAAACAGGGTTACGAGCAGTACTTC. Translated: CSAKQGYEQYF.

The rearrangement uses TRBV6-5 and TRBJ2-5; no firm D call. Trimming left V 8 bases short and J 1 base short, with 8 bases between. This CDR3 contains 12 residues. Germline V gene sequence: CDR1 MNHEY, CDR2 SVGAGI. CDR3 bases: TGTGCCAGCCTAGATACCCAAGAGACCCAGTACTTC. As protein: CASLDTQETQYF.

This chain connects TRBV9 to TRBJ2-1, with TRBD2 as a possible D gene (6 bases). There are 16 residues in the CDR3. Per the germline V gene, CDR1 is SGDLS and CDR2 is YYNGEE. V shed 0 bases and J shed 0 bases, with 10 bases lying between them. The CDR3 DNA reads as TGTGCCAGCAGCGTAGGTAGCGGCCTCTCCTACAATGAGCAGTTCTTC. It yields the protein CASSVGSGLSYNEQFF.

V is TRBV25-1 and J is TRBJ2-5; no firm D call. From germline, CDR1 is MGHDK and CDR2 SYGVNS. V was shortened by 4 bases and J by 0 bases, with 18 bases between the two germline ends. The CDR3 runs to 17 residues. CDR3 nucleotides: TGTGCCAGCAGTGGAATGAGAGACCCTGGGTACCAAGAGACCCAGTACTTC. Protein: CASSGMRDPGYQETQYF.